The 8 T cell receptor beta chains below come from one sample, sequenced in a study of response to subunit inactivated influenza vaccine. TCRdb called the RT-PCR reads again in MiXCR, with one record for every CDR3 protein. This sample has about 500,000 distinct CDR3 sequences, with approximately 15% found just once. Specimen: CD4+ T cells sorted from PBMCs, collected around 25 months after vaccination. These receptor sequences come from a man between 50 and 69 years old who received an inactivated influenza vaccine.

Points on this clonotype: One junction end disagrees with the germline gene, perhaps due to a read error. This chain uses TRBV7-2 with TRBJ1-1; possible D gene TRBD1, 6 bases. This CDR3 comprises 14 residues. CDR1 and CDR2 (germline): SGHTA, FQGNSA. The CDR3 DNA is TGTGCCAGCAGCTTACGTTATCGGGACACCGAAGCTTTCTTT. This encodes CASSLRYRDTEAFF.

The CDR3 nucleotides are TGTGCCATCAGTGGGCAGGGGGGCCCTGGGGCCAACGTCCTGACTTTC. Its protein product is CAISGQGGPGANVLTF. The chain employs TRBV10-3 and TRBJ2-6; TRBD1 might be the D (7 bases). V lost 4 bases and J 2 bases, leaving 12 bases between the germline ends. Germline CDR1 is ENHRY and CDR2 is SYGVKD. The CDR3 covers 16 residues.

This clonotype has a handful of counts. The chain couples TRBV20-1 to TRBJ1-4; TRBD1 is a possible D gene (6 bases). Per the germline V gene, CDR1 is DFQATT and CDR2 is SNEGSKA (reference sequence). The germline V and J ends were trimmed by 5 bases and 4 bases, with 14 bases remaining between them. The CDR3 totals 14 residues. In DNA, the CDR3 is TGCAGTGCTCCCCTAGGGACACGTAATGAAAAACTGTTTTTT. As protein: CSAPLGTRNEKLFF.

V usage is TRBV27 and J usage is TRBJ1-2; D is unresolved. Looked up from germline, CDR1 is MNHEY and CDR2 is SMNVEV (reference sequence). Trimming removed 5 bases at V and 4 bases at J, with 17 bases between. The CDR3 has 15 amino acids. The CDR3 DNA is TGTGCCAGCAGTCCCCGGGAGGGAGTCGGCTATGGCTACACCTTC. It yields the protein CASSPREGVGYGYTF.

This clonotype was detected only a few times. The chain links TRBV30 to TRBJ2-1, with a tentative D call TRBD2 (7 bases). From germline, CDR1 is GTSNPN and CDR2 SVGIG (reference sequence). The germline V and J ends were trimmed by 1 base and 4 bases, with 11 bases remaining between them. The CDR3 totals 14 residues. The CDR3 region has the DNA TGTGCCTGGAGTGGTAGGGGGGGATACAATGAGCAGTTCTTC. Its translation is CAWSGRGGYNEQFF.

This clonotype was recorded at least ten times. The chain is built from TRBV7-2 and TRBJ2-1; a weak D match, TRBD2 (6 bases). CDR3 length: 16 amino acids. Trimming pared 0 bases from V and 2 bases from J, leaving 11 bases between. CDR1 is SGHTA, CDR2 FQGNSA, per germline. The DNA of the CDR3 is TGTGCCAGCAGCTTAGCGTTTAGCGGCGCCTACAATGAGCAGTTCTTC. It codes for CASSLAFSGAYNEQFF.

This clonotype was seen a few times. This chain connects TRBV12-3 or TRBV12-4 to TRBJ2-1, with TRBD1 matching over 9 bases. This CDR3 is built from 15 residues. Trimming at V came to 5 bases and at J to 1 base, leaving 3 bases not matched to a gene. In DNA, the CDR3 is TGTGCCAGCAGTGGACAGGGGACATCCTACAATGAGCAGTTCTTC. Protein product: CASSGQGTSYNEQFF.

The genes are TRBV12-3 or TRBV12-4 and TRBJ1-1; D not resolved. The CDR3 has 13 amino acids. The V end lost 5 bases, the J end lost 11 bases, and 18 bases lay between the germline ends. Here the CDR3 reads CASSPRTSVGAFF. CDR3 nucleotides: TGTGCCAGCAGTCCCCGGACGTCCGTAGGGGCTTTCTTT.